The T cell receptor beta chain under discussion was sequenced for a study of molecular identifiers for immune sequencing clone quantification. Study context: Four portions were sequenced after RNA from roughly 18,000 or 92,000 naive CD8 cells was split five ways in replicates.

The CDR3 totals 14 residues. Germline lookup yields CDR1 SEHNR and CDR2 FQNEAQ (reference sequence). Trimming cost V 4 bases and J 6 bases, with 13 bases left between them. Remarks on this clonotype: Its specificity is not known.

Both previously described methods and listed TCR primers were employed to make bulk TCR libraries. Each CDR3 protein is one row after TCRdb ran MiXCR on the PCR reads. The table shows under 800,000 distinct CDR3 sequences, with about 25% occurring only once. Findings of the study overall: Even with one million naive cells present, spiked Jurkat TCR RNA from one cell was reportedly detectable.

The J gene is TRBJ1-5, the V gene TRBV7-9; D is unresolved. This receptor was taken from a human donor in good health. Some libraries in this study had Jurkat cell RNA spiked in. The sample comprised naive CD8+ T cells from blood, with Jurkat cell RNA spiked in. Specified subset: FACS-sorted CD8+CD4-CCR7+CD45RA+ naive T cells. The CDR3 coding sequence is TGTGCCAGCAGCTCTAGCGTCACGGTTCAGCCCCAGCATTTT. Amino acids: CASSSSVTVQPQHF.